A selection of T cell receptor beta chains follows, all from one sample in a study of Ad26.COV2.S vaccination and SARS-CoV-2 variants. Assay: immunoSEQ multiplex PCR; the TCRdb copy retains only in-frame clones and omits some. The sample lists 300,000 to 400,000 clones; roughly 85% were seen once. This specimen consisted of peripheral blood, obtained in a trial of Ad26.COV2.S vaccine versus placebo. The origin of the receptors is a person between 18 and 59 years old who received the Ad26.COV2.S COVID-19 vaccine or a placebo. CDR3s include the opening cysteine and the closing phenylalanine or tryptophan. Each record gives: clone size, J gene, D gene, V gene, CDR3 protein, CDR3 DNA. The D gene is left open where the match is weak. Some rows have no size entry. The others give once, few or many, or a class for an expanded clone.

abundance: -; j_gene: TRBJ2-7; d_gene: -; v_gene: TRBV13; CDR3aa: CASSWTTSSYEQYF; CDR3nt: TGTGCCAGCAGCTGGACGACTAGTTCCTACGAGCAGTACTTC
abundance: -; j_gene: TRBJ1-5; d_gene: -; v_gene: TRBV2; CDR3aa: CASSEAWGNQPQHF; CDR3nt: TGTGCCAGCAGTGAAGCCTGGGGGAATCAGCCCCAGCATTTT
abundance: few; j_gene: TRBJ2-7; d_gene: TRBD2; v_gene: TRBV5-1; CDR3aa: CASSANLAAVYEQYF; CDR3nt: TGCGCCAGCAGCGCAAACCTAGCGGCGGTCTACGAGCAGTACTTC
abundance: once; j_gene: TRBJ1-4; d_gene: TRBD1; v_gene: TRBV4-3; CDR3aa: CASSQGDRGRLDEKLFF; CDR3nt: TGCGCCAGCAGCCAAGGCGACAGGGGCCGGCTAGATGAAAAACTGTTTTTT
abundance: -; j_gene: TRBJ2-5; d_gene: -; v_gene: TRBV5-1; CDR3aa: CASSLEDVRRETQYF; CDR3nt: TGCGCCAGCAGCTTGGAAGATGTGCGAAGAGAGACCCAGTACTTC
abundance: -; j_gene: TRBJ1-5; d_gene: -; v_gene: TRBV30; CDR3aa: CAWSSGNRFLEPQHF; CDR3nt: TGTGCCTGGAGTTCGGGCAACAGGTTTTTGGAGCCCCAGCATTTT
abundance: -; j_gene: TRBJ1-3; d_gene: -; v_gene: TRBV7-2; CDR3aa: CASSLVGSGNTIYF; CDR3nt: TGTGCCAGCAGCTTAGTCGGCTCTGGAAACACCATATATTTT
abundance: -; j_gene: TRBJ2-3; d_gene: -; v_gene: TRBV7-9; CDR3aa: CASSLVGPDTQYF; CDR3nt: TGTGCCAGCAGCTTAGTTGGCCCAGATACGCAGTATTTT
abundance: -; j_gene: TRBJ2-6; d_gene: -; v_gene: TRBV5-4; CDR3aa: CASSREQHSGANVLTF; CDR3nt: TGTGCCAGCAGCCGGGAACAACACTCTGGGGCCAACGTCCTGACTTTC
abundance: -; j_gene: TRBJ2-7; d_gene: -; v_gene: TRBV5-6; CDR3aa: CASSLGTVIPYEQYF; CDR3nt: TGTGCCAGCAGCTTGGGGACAGTTATTCCCTACGAGCAGTACTTC
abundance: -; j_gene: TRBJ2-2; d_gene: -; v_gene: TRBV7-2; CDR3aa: CASSLVPGEGTGELFF; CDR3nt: TGTGCCAGCAGCTTAGTGCCGGGAGAGGGCACCGGGGAGCTGTTTTTT
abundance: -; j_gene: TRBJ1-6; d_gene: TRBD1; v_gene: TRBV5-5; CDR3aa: CASSLRGDRSSYNSPLHF; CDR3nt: TGTGCCAGCAGCTTGCGGGGGGACAGGAGCTCCTATAATTCACCCCTCCACTTT